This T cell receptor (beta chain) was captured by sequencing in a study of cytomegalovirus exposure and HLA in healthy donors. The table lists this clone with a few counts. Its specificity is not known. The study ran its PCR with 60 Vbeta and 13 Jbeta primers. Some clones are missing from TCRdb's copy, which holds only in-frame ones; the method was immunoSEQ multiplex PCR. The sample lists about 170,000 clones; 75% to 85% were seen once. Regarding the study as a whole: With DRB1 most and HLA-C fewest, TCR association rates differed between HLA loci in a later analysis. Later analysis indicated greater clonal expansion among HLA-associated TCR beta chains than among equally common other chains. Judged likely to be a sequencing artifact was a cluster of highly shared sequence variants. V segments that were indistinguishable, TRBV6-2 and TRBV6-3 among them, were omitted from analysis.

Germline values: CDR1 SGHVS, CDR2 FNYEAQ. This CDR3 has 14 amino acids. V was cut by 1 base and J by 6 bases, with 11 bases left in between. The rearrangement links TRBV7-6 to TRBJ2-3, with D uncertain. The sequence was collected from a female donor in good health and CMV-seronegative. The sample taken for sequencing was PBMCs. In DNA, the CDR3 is TGTGCCAGCAGCTTAGGTCTGTCCCGGGATACGCAGTATTTT. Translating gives CASSLGLSRDTQYF.